This T cell receptor beta chain was documented in a study of cytomegalovirus exposure and HLA in healthy donors. General study findings and limits: What a later analysis reportedly showed was that an Asian-associated ancestry cluster had fewer N-insertions than the roughly 670-donor mean.

PCR was performed using 60 Vbeta and 13 Jbeta primers. Profiled with immunoSEQ multiplex PCR; TCRdb holds only in-frame clones, not every one. This sample carries almost 200,000 clones, 75% to 85% of them seen once, and the ten largest clones take less than 2.5%. The germline V gene has CDR1 SGHDT and CDR2 YYEEEE. The J segment lost 4 bases and the V segment lost 5 bases, leaving 10 bases of the junction unmatched. This CDR3 has 17 residues. With regard to this clone: Its specificity is not known.

This clonotype was sampled from a woman in her fifties or sixties in good health and CMV-seronegative. The chain employs TRBV5-6 and TRBJ2-2; TRBD2 aligns across 11 bases. The sequencing input was PBMCs. DNA for the CDR3: TGTGCCAGCAGGAAGGTAGCGGGAGGGCCGGGCACCGGGGAGCTGTTTTTT. As protein: CASRKVAGGPGTGELFF.